This T cell receptor (beta chain) comes out of a study of blood T cells in healthy people across ages. At least 7 million PBMCs were isolated per sample. Whole-study results and caveats: Older age coincided with a roughly linear decline in TCR beta diversity per million T cells. It was the long-lived donors that had more naive CD4+ cells and higher diversity than aged donors.

Concerning this clonotype: Its matching antigen is unknown.

Through a sample-barcoded 5' primer and a J-beta primer mix, a second PCR was run for about 6 to 11 cycles. MiXCR, applied by TCRdb to the 5' RACE reads, yields one record per CDR3 protein. This sample yields about 780,000 distinct CDR3 sequences, of which about 42% are seen a single time; around a sixth belongs to the top ten. V shed 0 bases and J 6 bases; nucleotides not matched to a gene: 11. The CDR3 length is 16 residues. Germline assignment: CDR1 SGHAT and CDR2 FQNNGV. The gene calls are TRBV11-2 and TRBJ2-7; 7 nucleotides agree with TRBD1. Material: blood. The clonotype comes from a man older than 75 in good health. CDR3 residues: CASSLDLTGAHREQYF. For the CDR3, the DNA is TGTGCCAGCAGCTTAGATCTTACAGGGGCCCATCGCGAGCAGTACTTC.